A selection of T cell receptor beta chains follows, all from one sample in a study of cytomegalovirus exposure and HLA in healthy donors. Produced via immunoSEQ multiplex PCR; TCRdb's table is partial and in-frame only. The sample has about 91,000 clones; more than 80% are singletons. Sequenced input: PBMCs. The origin of the receptors is a man aged 18 to 29 in good health and CMV-seronegative. Both conserved end residues are part of each CDR3. The order of the fields is J gene, V gene, D gene, clone size, CDR3 protein, CDR3 DNA. The D gene is left open where the match is weak. The size field is filled for only some rows; it gives once, few, many or a size class.

J gene: TRBJ2-3; V gene: TRBV10-2; D gene: .; clone size: .; CDR3 protein: CASRGLSSTDTQYF; CDR3 DNA: TGCGCCAGCAGGGGACTCTCAAGCACAGATACGCAGTATTTT
J gene: TRBJ2-1; V gene: TRBV5-1; D gene: .; clone size: .; CDR3 protein: CASSLIPLGQHNEQFF; CDR3 DNA: TGCGCCAGCAGCTTAATCCCCCTCGGACAGCACAATGAGCAGTTCTTC
J gene: TRBJ2-3; V gene: TRBV28; D gene: TRBD2; clone size: .; CDR3 protein: CASFPTSGSADTQYF; CDR3 DNA: TGTGCCAGCTTCCCCACTAGCGGGAGTGCAGATACGCAGTATTTT
J gene: TRBJ1-6; V gene: TRBV5-6; D gene: .; clone size: .; CDR3 protein: CASSLARGSPLHF; CDR3 DNA: TGTGCCAGCAGCTTGGCCAGGGGTTCACCCCTCCACTTT
J gene: TRBJ1-6; V gene: TRBV19; D gene: TRBD1; clone size: .; CDR3 protein: CASSTKGQPGGSPLHF; CDR3 DNA: TGTGCCAGTAGTACAAAGGGACAGCCGGGCGGTTCACCCCTCCACTTT
J gene: TRBJ1-2; V gene: TRBV28; D gene: TRBD1; clone size: .; CDR3 protein: CASSQGTGGPYGYTF; CDR3 DNA: TGTGCCAGCAGTCAGGGGACAGGGGGACCCTATGGCTACACCTTC
J gene: TRBJ1-3; V gene: TRBV7-2; D gene: .; clone size: few; CDR3 protein: CASRLSSGVGNTIYF; CDR3 DNA: TGTGCCAGCAGGCTCTCTTCAGGTGTTGGAAACACCATATATTTT
J gene: TRBJ2-7; V gene: TRBV5-1; D gene: .; clone size: .; CDR3 protein: CASSPTSGGDPREQYF; CDR3 DNA: TGCGCCAGCAGCCCAACCTCGGGCGGGGACCCTCGCGAGCAGTACTTC
J gene: TRBJ2-1; V gene: TRBV13; D gene: .; clone size: .; CDR3 protein: CASMIRRAGGFPNNEQFF; CDR3 DNA: TGTGCCAGCATGATCCGTCGTGCAGGGGGGTTCCCGAACAATGAGCAGTTCTTC
J gene: TRBJ2-1; V gene: TRBV21-1; D gene: .; clone size: .; CDR3 protein: CASSKEQGDEQFF; CDR3 DNA: TGTGCCAGCAGCAAAGAACAGGGGGATGAGCAGTTCTTC
J gene: TRBJ2-1; V gene: TRBV9; D gene: .; clone size: .; CDR3 protein: CASSVTSTSGNEQFF; CDR3 DNA: TGTGCCAGCAGCGTAACATCGACTAGTGGGAATGAGCAGTTCTTC
J gene: TRBJ2-2; V gene: TRBV6-6; D gene: TRBD2; clone size: .; CDR3 protein: CASQEAGVSGELFF; CDR3 DNA: TGTGCCAGCCAGGAAGCGGGAGTATCAGGGGAGCTGTTTTTT
J gene: TRBJ1-4; V gene: TRBV7-9; D gene: .; clone size: .; CDR3 protein: CAGRRAYEKLFF; CDR3 DNA: TGTGCCGGCCGCAGGGCATATGAAAAACTGTTTTTT
J gene: TRBJ2-3; V gene: TRBV11-3; D gene: TRBD1; clone size: few; CDR3 protein: CASSEGQGSGTQYF; CDR3 DNA: TGTGCCAGCAGCGAGGGACAGGGTTCCGGAACGCAGTATTTT
J gene: TRBJ2-5; V gene: TRBV5-1; D gene: .; clone size: .; CDR3 protein: CASSLGAGAWETQYF; CDR3 DNA: TGCGCCAGCAGCTTGGGGGCAGGGGCTTGGGAGACCCAGTACTTC
J gene: TRBJ2-3; V gene: TRBV25-1; D gene: .; clone size: .; CDR3 protein: CASSEPSAAVTQYF; CDR3 DNA: TGTGCCAGCAGTGAACCCTCCGCAGCGGTTACGCAGTATTTT
J gene: TRBJ2-7; V gene: TRBV28; D gene: TRBD2; clone size: .; CDR3 protein: CASSPRTSGRQEQYF; CDR3 DNA: TGTGCCAGCAGTCCCCGGACTAGCGGGAGGCAAGAGCAGTACTTC